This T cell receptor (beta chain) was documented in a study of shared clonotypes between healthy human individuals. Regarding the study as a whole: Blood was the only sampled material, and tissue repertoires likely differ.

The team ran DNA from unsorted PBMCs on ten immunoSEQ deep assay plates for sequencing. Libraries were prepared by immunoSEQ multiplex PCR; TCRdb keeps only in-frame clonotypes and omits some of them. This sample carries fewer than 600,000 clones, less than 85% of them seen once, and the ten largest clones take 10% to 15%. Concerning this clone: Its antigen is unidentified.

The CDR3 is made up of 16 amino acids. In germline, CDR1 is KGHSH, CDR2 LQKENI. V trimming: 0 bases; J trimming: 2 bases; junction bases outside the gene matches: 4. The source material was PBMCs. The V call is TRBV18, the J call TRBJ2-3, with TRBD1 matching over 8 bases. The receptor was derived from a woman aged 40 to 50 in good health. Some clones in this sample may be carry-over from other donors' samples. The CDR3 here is CASSPPTGQVTDTQYF. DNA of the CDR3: TGTGCCAGCTCACCACCGACGGGACAGGTCACAGATACGCAGTATTTT.